These 3 T cell receptor beta chains came from one sample sequenced in a study of blood T cell repertoires in COVID-19. Using immunoSEQ multiplex PCR, the repertoire was profiled, and TCRdb retains in-frame clones only, with some absent. There are about 230,000 clones in the sample; approximately 87% occur only once, and under 3% lies in the top ten. The sample taken for sequencing was peripheral blood. The receptors shown here come from a woman aged 70-85 years with active or convalescent COVID-19.

The chain combines TRBV21-1 with TRBJ1-5. TRBV21-1 has pseudogene status. The CDR3 has 20 amino acids. The CDR3: CASSKKTINHFYRGSQPQHF. CDR3 in DNA: TGTGCCAGCAGCAAAAAAACGATTAATCATTTCTACCGGGGGAGTCAGCCCCAGCATTTT.

The chain uses TRBV20-1 and TRBJ2-4; maybe TRBD2 (7 bases). CDR1 is DFQATT and CDR2 is SNEGSKA in the germline V gene (reference sequence). Trimming shortened V by 3 bases and J by 5 bases, and 14 bases separated the two germline ends. The CDR3 spans 14 residues. Here the CDR3 reads CSASLGGLENIQYF. CDR3 DNA sequence: TGCAGTGCTAGTCTGGGGGGGCTCGAAAACATTCAGTACTTC.

The chain is built from TRBV19 and TRBJ2-1, with a possible D match to TRBD1 (5 bases). V shed 6 bases and J shed 0 bases, with 12 bases lying between them. Germline V lookup: CDR1 LNHDA, CDR2 SQIVND (reference sequence). The CDR3 is made up of 15 amino acids. CDR3 residues: CASSRTRDSYNEQFF. CDR3 bases: TGTGCCAGTAGCCGAACCAGGGACTCCTACAATGAGCAGTTCTTC.